This entry describes one T cell receptor beta chain. This clone appeared once. The clone's antigen remains unknown. One base away there is no much larger clone; base qualities are not given. This specimen's time point label, interpreted: cycle 2 day 1 (C2D1) of nivolumab. Relapse after autologous stem cell transplantation had occurred in all trial patients, and cohorts A, B and C were distinguished by prior brentuximab vedotin exposure. The trial cohort included fewer than 65 patients with relapsed/refractory classical Hodgkin lymphoma, and each patient had a best overall response of complete response, partial response or progressive disease. Single-agent nivolumab was administered to trial patients in the multi-cohort phase II CheckMate 205 trial. Best overall response was determined by an independent review committee according to the 2007 International Working Group response criteria. Trial PBMCs were collected immediately before nivolumab initiation (C1D1) and during therapy at cycle 2 day 1 and cycle 4 day 1. Peripheral blood was collected in 8 mL Vacutainer Cell Preparation Tubes, from which PBMCs were isolated by centrifugation and then cryopreserved.

This specimen belongs to a study of PD-1 blockade in classical Hodgkin lymphoma (TCRdb year 2020). Regarding the research as a whole: Nivolumab dosing was 3 mg/kg intravenously every 2 weeks, continuing until either disease progression or unacceptable toxicity. A peripheral blood immune signature of response to PD-1 blockade in classical Hodgkin lymphoma was defined using TCR beta sequencing and CyTOF. Study-wide conclusions, independent of this receptor: Trial patients achieving complete response had baseline diversity similar to newly diagnosed patients, whereas partial responders and progressors had significantly lower diversity. Baseline TCR diversity was reported to be lower in newly diagnosed patients than in healthy donors and to be lower still in relapsed/refractory patients. CD4+ but not CD8+ TCR diversity rose significantly by C4D1 (p=0.0027 vs p=0.16), most apparent in complete responders (p=0.02). Only a single clinical trial cohort was studied, and what caused the repertoire differences, possibly disease activity or prior therapy, remained undefined. Lower diversity was seen in patients whose nivolumab began less than 1 year after ASCT, and these patients were left out of later analyses so that immune reconstitution would not confound the results.

Genomic DNA was isolated using the Qiagen DNeasy kit from unsorted PBMCs as well as from negatively selected CD4+ and CD8+ fractions. TCR beta CDR3 regions were amplified by immunoSEQ multiplex PCR using primers annealing to V and J segments. Amplification bias was minimized using a synthetic immune receptor repertoire, and residual bias was removed computationally after sequencing. As for the authors' bioinformatics: Custom Python scripts were used to quantify repertoire diversity as the Shannon entropy index. Unsorted, CD4+ and CD8+ repertoires were examined separately, except in combined analyses, for which CD4+ and CD8+ sequences were merged in silico. Clonal expansion was defined as at least a 2-fold frequency increase after treatment relative to C1D1, with a pseudocount of 0.5 for undetected baseline clones. Singleton clones were defined as clones with 0 or 1 copy at C1D1, and non-singleton clones were defined as clones with 2 or more copies. Clones expanded in unsorted samples were annotated as CD4+, CD8+ or unknown by matching protein sequences in sorted samples from the same patient. Wilcoxon tests on paired samples were used to test diversity changes from C1D1 to C4D1. TCRdb carries this immuneACCESS record with in-frame sequences only. Its versions omit some clonotypes, under half of them owing to an unresolved V gene in the studies checked, with the rest unexplained. The V and J calls and the clone size are those of that table, but D and trimming were determined from the DNA. Recorded for this sample are just over 14,000 clones; about four fifths of them occurred a single time. Under 30% of the sample is in the top ten clones.

The CDR3 contains 16 residues, cysteine and phenylalanine counted. The entry retains the CDR3 DNA only, 48 bases that are in frame from base 1. Germline trimming amounts to 2 bases on V and 0 bases on J, with 6 as the count of junction bases outside the gene matches. CDR1 SGHRS and CDR2 YFSETQ were looked up in the germline V gene. The TCR comes from a human donor with classical Hodgkin lymphoma. Sequenced material: peripheral blood mononuclear cells (PBMCs), taken before the second cycle of nivolumab. The sequence joins TRBV5-1 to TRBJ1-1, with 8 middle bases fitting TRBD1. The CDR3 in this case is CASSFWGDRMNTEAFF. At the DNA level, the sequence is TGCGCCAGCAGCTTTTGGGGGGACAGGATGAACACTGAAGCTTTCTTT.